This TCR beta chain was captured in a study of T cell responses to AZD1222 COVID-19 vaccine. Study information: Second-dose intervals of approximately 4 or approximately 12 weeks were pooled. Overall study results and limits: The study identified only five or six AZD1222 recipients as seropositive at baseline. Only after the peak T cell response were repertoires sampled.

Notes on this clone: Its antigen is still unknown.

The V gene end was trimmed by 5 bases and the J gene end by 4 bases; junction bases not matched to a gene: 7. The CDR3 loop spans 15 amino acids. Germline CDR1 reads SGHTA; CDR2 reads FQGTGA. Produced via immunoSEQ multiplex PCR; TCRdb's table is partial and in-frame only. The sample yields about 130,000 clones, around 90% seen once. The material was peripheral blood, obtained on day 0 of AZD1222 vaccination. The V gene is TRBV7-3, the J gene TRBJ2-1, with 8 bases identical to TRBD2. This receptor was taken from an adult in good health. This CDR3 reads CASSPRGEIYNEQFF. Written as DNA, the CDR3 is TGTGCCAGCAGCCCGCGGGGGGAGATATACAATGAGCAGTTCTTC.